This TCR beta chain was captured by sequencing in a study of shared clonotypes between healthy human individuals. Findings and caveats of the study: Limited genetic and exposure-history diversity came from having few donors. When compared with the clonotypes that were shared by all four sorted-subset donors, the non-shared clonotypes turned out to have lower generation probabilities.

Clones were sequenced by immunoSEQ multiplex PCR, and TCRdb holds only the in-frame ones, with some missing. The profile shows millions of clones, more than 80% of them singletons. Germline V gene sequence: CDR1 MNHNS, CDR2 SASEGT. This CDR3 region has 15 residues. The V gene lost 6 bases and the J gene lost 4 bases, with 19 bases spanning the gap. Concerning this clone itself: No antigen is known for it.

The receptor comes from a man between 18 and 29 years old in good health. Sequencing was carried out using naive CD4+ T cells sorted from blood. The subset is: CD45RA+ positively selected. This rearrangement joins TRBV6-1 to TRBJ2-7, with a weak D call TRBD2 (7 bases). The CDR3 here is CASRGQTGLDYEQYF. The CDR3 DNA is TGTGCCAGCAGGGGACAAACTGGACTAGATTACGAGCAGTACTTC.